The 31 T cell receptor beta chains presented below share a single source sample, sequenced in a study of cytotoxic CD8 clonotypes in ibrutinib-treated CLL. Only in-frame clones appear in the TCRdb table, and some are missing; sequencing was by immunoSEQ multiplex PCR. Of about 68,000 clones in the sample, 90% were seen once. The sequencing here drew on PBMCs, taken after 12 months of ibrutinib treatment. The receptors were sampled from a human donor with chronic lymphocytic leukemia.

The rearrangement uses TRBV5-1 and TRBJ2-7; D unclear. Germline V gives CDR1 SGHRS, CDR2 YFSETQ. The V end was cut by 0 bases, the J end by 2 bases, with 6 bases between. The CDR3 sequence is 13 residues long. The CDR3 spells CASSLGSTYEQYF. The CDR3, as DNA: TGCGCCAGCAGCTTGGGCAGCACCTACGAGCAGTACTTC.

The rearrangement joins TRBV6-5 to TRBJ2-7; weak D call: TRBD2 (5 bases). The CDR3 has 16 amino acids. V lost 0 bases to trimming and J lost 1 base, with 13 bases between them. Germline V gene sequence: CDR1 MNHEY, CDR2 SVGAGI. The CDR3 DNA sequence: TGTGCCAGCAGTTACTCTCCCCACAGCGGTTCCTACGAGCAGTACTTC. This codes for CASSYSPHSGSYEQYF.

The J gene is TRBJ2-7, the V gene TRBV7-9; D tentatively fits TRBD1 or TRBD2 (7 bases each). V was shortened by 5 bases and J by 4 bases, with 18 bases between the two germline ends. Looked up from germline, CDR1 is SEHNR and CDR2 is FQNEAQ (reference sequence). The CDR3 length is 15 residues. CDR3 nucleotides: TGTGCCAGCAGCCAACGAGCGGGACAGAAGTACGAGCAGTACTTC. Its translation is CASSQRAGQKYEQYF.

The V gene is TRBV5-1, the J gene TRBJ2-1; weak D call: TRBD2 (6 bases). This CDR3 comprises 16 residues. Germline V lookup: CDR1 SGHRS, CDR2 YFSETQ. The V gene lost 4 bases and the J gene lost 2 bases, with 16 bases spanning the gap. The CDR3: CASSRQLALPYNEQFF. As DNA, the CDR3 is TGCGCCAGCAGCCGGCAGCTAGCGCTACCCTACAATGAGCAGTTCTTC. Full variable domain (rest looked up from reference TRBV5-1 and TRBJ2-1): KAGVTQTPRYLIKTRGQQVTLSCSPISGHRSVSWYQQTPGQGLQFLFEYFSETQRNKGNFPGRFSGRQFSNSRSEMNVSTLELGDSALYLCASSRQLALPYNEQFFGPGTRLTVL.

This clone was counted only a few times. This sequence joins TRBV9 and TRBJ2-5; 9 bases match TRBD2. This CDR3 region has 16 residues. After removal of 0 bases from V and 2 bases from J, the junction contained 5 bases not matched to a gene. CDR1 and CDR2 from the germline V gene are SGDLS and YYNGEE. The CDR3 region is CASSVGASGVQETQYF. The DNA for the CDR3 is TGTGCCAGCAGCGTAGGGGCTAGCGGGGTTCAAGAGACCCAGTACTTC.

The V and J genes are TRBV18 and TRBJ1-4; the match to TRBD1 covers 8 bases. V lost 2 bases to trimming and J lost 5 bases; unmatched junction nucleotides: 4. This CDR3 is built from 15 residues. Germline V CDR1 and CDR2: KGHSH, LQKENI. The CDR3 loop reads CASSPWTGKNEKLFF. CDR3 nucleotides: TGTGCCAGCTCACCATGGACAGGGAAGAATGAAAAACTGTTTTTT.

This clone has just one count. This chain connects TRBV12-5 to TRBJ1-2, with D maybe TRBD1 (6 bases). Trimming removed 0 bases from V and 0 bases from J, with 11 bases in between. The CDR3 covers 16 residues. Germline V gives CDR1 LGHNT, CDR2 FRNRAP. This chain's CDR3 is CASGLVSQGTNYGYTF. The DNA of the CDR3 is TGTGCTAGTGGTTTGGTAAGTCAGGGGACTAACTATGGCTACACCTTC.

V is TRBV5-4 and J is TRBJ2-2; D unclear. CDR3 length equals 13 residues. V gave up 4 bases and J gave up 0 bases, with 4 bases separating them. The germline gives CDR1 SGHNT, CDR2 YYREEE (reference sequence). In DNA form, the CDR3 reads TGTGCCAGCAGCCCGTCGAACACCGGGGAGCTGTTTTTT. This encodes CASSPSNTGELFF.

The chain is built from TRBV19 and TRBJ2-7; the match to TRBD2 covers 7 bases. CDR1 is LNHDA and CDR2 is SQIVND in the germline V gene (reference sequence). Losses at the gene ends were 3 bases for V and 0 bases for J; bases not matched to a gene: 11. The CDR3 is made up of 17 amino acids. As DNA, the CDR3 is TGTGCCAGTAGTATCAGACTAGCAAGGCAAAACTCCTACGAGCAGTACTTC. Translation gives CASSIRLARQNSYEQYF.

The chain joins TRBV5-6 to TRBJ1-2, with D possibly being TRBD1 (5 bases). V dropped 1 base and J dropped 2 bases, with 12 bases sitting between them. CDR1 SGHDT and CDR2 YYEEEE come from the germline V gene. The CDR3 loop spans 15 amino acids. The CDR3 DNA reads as TGTGCCAGCAGCTTGTTATGGGGACTCAACTATGGCTACACCTTC. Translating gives CASSLLWGLNYGYTF.

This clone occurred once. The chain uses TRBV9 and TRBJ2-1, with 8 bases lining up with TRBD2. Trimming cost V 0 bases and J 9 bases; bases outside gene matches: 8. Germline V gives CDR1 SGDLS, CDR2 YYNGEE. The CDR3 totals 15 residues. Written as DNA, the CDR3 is TGTGCCAGCAGCGTAGCAGCGGGAGATGAGGGTGAGCAGTTCTTC. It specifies CASSVAAGDEGEQFF.

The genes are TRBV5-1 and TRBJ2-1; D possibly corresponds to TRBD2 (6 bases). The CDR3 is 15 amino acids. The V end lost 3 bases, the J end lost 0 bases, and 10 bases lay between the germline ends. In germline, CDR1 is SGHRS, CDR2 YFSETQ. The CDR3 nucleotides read TGCGCCAGCAGCTACGGGGGAAGCTCCTACAATGAGCAGTTCTTC. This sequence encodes CASSYGGSSYNEQFF. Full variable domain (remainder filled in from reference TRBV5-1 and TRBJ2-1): KAGVTQTPRYLIKTRGQQVTLSCSPISGHRSVSWYQQTPGQGLQFLFEYFSETQRNKGNFPGRFSGRQFSNSRSEMNVSTLELGDSALYLCASSYGGSSYNEQFFGPGTRLTVL.

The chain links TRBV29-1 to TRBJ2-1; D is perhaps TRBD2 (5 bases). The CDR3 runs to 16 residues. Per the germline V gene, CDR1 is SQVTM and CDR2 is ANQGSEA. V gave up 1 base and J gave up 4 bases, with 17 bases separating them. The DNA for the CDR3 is TGCAGCGTTGAAGGGGGAGTTGGCGGGTCTTACAATGAGCAGTTCTTC. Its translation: CSVEGGVGGSYNEQFF.

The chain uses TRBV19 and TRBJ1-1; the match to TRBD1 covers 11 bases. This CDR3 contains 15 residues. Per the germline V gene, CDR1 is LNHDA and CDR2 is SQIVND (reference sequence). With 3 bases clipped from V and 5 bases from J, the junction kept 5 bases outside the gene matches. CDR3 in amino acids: CASSISGTGGTEAFF. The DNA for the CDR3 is TGTGCCAGTAGTATTAGCGGGACAGGGGGGACTGAAGCTTTCTTT.

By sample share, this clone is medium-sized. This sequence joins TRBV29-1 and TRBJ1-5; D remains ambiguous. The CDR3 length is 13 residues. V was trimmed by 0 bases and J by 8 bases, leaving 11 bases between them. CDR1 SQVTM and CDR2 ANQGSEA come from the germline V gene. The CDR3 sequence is CSVEDSSGEPQHF. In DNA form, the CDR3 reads TGCAGCGTTGAAGATTCCTCAGGTGAGCCCCAGCATTTT.

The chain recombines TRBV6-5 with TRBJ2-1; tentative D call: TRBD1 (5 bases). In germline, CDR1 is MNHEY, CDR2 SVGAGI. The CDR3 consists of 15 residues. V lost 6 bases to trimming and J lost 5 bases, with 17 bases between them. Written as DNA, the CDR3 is TGTGCCAGCAGCCGACGAGTAGGGGTCGACAATGAGCAGTTCTTC. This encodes CASSRRVGVDNEQFF.

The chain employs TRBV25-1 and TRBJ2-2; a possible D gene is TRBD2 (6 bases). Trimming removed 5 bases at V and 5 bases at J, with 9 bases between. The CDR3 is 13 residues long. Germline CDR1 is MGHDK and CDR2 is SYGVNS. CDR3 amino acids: CASSLSGTGELFF. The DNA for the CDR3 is TGTGCCAGCAGTCTTAGCGGTACCGGGGAGCTGTTTTTT.

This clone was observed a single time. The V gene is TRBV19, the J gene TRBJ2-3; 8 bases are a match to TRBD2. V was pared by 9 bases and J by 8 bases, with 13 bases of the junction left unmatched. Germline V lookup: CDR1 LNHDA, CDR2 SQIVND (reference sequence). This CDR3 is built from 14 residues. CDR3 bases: TGTGCCAGCCGGCTAGCGGGCAGCCGTGGTACGCAGTATTTT. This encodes CASRLAGSRGTQYF.

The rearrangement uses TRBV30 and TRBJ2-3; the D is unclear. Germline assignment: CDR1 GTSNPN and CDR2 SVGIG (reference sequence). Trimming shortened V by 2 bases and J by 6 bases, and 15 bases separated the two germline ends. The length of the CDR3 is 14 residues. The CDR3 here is CAWSSSHARDTQYF. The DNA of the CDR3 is TGTGCCTGGAGTTCCAGCCACGCTCGGGATACGCAGTATTTT.

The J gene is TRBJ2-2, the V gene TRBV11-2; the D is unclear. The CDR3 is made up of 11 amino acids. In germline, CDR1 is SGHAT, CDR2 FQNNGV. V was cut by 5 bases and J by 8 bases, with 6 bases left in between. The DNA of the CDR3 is TGTGCCAGCAGCCCGCCAGGGGAGCTGTTTTTT. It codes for CASSPPGELFF.

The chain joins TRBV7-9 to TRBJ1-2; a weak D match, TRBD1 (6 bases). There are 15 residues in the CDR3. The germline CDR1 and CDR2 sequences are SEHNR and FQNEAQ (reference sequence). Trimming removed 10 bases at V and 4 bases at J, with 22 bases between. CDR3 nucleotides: TGTGCCACCGTGTCGGGGGCGGTAGTCATCTATGGCTACACCTTC. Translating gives CATVSGAVVIYGYTF.

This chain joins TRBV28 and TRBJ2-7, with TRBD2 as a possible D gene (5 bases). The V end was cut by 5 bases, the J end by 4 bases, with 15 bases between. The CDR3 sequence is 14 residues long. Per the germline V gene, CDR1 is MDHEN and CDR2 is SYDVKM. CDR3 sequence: CASSPAPSTYEQYF. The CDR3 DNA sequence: TGTGCCAGCAGTCCTGCTCCTAGCACATACGAGCAGTACTTC.

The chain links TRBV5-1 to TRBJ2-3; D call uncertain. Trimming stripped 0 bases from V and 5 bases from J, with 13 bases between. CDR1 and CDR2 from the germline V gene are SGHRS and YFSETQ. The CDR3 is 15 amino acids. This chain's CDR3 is CASSLDGRQVDTQYF. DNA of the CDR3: TGCGCCAGCAGCTTGGACGGACGCCAAGTAGATACGCAGTATTTT.

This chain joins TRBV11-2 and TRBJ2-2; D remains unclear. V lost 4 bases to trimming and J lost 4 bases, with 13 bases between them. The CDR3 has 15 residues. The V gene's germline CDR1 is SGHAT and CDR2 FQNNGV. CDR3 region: CASSSTRVPTGELFF. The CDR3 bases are TGTGCCAGCAGCTCAACCCGGGTTCCCACCGGGGAGCTGTTTTTT.

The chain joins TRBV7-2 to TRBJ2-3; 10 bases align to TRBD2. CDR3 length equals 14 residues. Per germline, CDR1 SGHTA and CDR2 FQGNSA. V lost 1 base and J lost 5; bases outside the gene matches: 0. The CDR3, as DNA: TGTGCCAGCAGCTTAGGACTAGCGGGAGATACGCAGTATTTT. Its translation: CASSLGLAGDTQYF. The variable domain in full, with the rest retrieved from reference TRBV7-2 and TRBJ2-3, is GAGVSQSPSNKVTEKGKDVELRCDPISGHTALYWYRQSLGQGLEFLIYFQGNSAPDKSGLPSDRFSAERTGGSVSTLTIQRTQQEDSAVYLCASSLGLAGDTQYFGPGTRLTVL.

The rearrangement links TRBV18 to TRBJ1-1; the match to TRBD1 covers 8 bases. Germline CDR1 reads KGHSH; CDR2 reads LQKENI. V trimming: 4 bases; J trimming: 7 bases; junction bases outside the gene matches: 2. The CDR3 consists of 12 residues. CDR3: CASSQDRGEAFF. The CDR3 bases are TGTGCCAGCTCACAAGACAGGGGTGAAGCTTTCTTT. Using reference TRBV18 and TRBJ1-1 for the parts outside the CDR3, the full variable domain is NAGVMQNPRHLVRRRGQEARLRCSPMKGHSHVYWYRQLPEEGLKFMVYLQKENIIDESGMPKERFSAEFPKEGPSILRIQQVVRGDSAAYFCASSQDRGEAFFGQGTRLTVV.

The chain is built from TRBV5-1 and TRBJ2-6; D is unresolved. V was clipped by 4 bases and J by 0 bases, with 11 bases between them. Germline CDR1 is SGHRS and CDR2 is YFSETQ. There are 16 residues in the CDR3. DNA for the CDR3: TGCGCCAGCAGCACGGAGAGTATCTCTGGGGCCAACGTCCTGACTTTC. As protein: CASSTESISGANVLTF. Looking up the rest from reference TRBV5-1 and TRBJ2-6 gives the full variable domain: KAGVTQTPRYLIKTRGQQVTLSCSPISGHRSVSWYQQTPGQGLQFLFEYFSETQRNKGNFPGRFSGRQFSNSRSEMNVSTLELGDSALYLCASSTESISGANVLTFGAGSRLTVL.

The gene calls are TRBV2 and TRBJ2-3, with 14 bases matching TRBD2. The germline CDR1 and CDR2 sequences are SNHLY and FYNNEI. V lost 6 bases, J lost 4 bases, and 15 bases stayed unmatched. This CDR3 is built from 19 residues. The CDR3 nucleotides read TGTGCCAGCAGGGGGGGAAGACTAGCGGGAGGGCTTGGGGCAGATACGCAGTATTTT. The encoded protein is CASRGGRLAGGLGADTQYF.

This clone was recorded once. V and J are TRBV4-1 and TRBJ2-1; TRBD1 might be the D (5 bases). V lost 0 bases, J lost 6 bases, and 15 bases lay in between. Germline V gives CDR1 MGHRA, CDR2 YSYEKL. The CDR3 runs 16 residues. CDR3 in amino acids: CASSQDQGIRGNEQFF. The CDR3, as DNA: TGCGCCAGCAGCCAAGATCAAGGGATTAGGGGCAATGAGCAGTTCTTC.

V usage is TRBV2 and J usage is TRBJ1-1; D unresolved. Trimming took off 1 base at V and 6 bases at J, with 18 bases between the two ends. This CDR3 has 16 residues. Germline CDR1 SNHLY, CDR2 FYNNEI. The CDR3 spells CASSEDILVSSAEAFF. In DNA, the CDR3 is TGTGCCAGCAGTGAAGACATCCTCGTATCTAGCGCTGAAGCTTTCTTT.

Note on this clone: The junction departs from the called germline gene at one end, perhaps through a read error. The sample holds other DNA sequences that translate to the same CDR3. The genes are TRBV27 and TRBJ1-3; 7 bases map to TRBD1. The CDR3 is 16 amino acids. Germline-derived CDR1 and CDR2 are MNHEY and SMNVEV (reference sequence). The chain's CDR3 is CASRQGGGASGNTIYF. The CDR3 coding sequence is TGTGCCAGCCGCCAGGGAGGGGGCGCCTCTGGAAATACCATATATTTT.